The rows below give T cell receptor beta chains drawn from one sample of a study of control samples from healthy donors and cancer patients. Clones were read by immunoSEQ multiplex PCR, and TCRdb kept only the in-frame ones, dropping some. Here the sample spans 110,000 to 150,000 clones, approximately 91% being singletons. Input material: blood. These receptors were collected from a woman aged 25 to 39 in good health. CDR3s include the opening cysteine and the closing phenylalanine or tryptophan. D genes are given only for firm matches. A clone size is listed for some rows: how often the clone was seen (once, few, many), or a class if it is expanded.

V	D	size	J	CDR3	DNA
TRBV7-3	.	.	TRBJ1-1	CASSFSLSTEAFF	TGTGCCAGCAGCTTCTCGCTGAGCACTGAAGCTTTCTTT
TRBV28	.	.	TRBJ1-1	CASSLRRGNTEAFF	TGTGCCAGCAGTCTTCGTCGGGGGAACACTGAAGCTTTCTTT
TRBV2	TRBD1	.	TRBJ2-1	CASRPGTGNWNEQFF	TGTGCCAGCAGACCCGGGACAGGGAATTGGAATGAGCAGTTCTTC
TRBV5-1	TRBD1	once	TRBJ2-7	CASSLLQGAYEQYF	TGCGCCAGCAGCCTACTACAGGGGGCCTACGAGCAGTACTTC
TRBV6-5	.	.	TRBJ2-7	CASSYLPPWDGYEQYF	TGTGCCAGCAGTTACCTCCCCCCGTGGGACGGGTACGAGCAGTACTTC
TRBV19	.	.	TRBJ2-2	CASSISTYTGELFF	TGTGCCAGTAGTATTAGCACTTACACCGGGGAGCTGTTTTTT
TRBV19	.	.	TRBJ1-2	CASSIARGDYGYTF	TGTGCCAGTAGTATAGCACGCGGGGACTATGGCTACACCTTC
TRBV24-1	.	.	TRBJ1-1	CATSDPSLGEAAEAFF	TGTGCCACCAGTGACCCCTCTTTGGGGGAGGCGGCTGAAGCTTTCTTT
TRBV30	.	once	TRBJ1-3	CAWIVGVGNTIYF	TGTGCCTGGATCGTTGGGGTTGGAAACACCATATATTTT
TRBV2	.	.	TRBJ1-3	CASTQNSGNTIYF	TGTGCCAGCACTCAGAACTCTGGAAACACCATATATTTT
TRBV27	.	.	TRBJ2-5	CATAVWGPVYQETQYF	TGTGCCACCGCGGTATGGGGCCCCGTCTATCAAGAGACCCAGTACTTC
TRBV9	.	.	TRBJ1-2	CASSLELGTYGYTF	TGTGCCAGCAGCCTAGAGTTGGGTACCTATGGCTACACCTTC
TRBV27	.	.	TRBJ1-4	CASSYGGGAEKLFF	TGTGCCAGCAGTTACGGCGGAGGGGCTGAAAAACTGTTTTTT
TRBV27	.	.	TRBJ2-5	CASSLWSTSQETQYF	TGTGCCAGCAGTTTGTGGTCGACTAGCCAAGAGACCCAGTACTTC
TRBV7-8	TRBD2	.	TRBJ2-3	CASSLAPGRGAQDTQYF	TGTGCCAGCAGCTTGGCCCCCGGGAGGGGAGCGCAAGATACGCAGTATTTT
TRBV5-5	.	.	TRBJ1-3	CASSLDGLSGNTIYF	TGTGCCAGCAGTTTGGACGGCCTCTCTGGAAACACCATATATTTT
TRBV15	.	.	TRBJ1-5	CATSRDQDQPQHF	TGTGCCACCAGCAGAGATCAGGATCAGCCCCAGCATTTT
TRBV24-1	.	.	TRBJ1-1	CATSVRTEMMNTEAFF	TGTGCCACCAGTGTAAGAACAGAGATGATGAACACTGAAGCTTTCTTT
TRBV5-1	TRBD1	.	TRBJ2-7	CASSPDADRAYEQYF	TGCGCCAGCAGCCCGGATGCGGACAGGGCCTACGAGCAGTACTTC
TRBV10-3	TRBD2	once	TRBJ2-1	CAISERGGSSYNEQFF	TGTGCCATCAGTGAGCGGGGCGGGAGCTCCTACAATGAGCAGTTCTTC
TRBV30	.	.	TRBJ1-1	CAWRRTGSMNTEAFF	TGTGCCTGGAGGAGGACGGGGAGCATGAACACTGAAGCTTTCTTT
TRBV15	.	.	TRBJ2-1	CATSRDNSDEQFF	TGTGCCACCAGCAGAGATAATAGCGATGAGCAGTTCTTC
TRBV19	.	.	TRBJ2-5	CASSIGGGTWETQYF	TGTGCCAGTAGTATAGGTGGCGGGACCTGGGAGACCCAGTACTTC